The table lists the clone carrying this T cell receptor beta chain with a few counts. Its antigen remains unidentified. Study-level results: Tumor Tregs overlapped most with tumor, then blood, naive CD4+ cells.

CDR1 is DFQATT, CDR2 SNEGSKA, per germline (reference sequence). J lost 3 bases, V lost 5 bases, and 10 bases had no gene match. The CDR3 has 15 amino acids. Tregs were sorted as CD4+CD25+CD127-/low cells. After constant-region reverse-primer amplification, full-length variable regions underwent semi-nested PCR with Nested Universal Primer A. TCRdb reprocessed the 5' RACE reads with MiXCR, giving one entry per CDR3 protein. This table holds over 45,000 distinct CDR3 sequences, approximately 27% found once. Sequenced material: tumor-infiltrating Tregs sorted from the breast tumor. V is TRBV20-1 and J is TRBJ2-3, with 8 bases lining up with TRBD2. The receptor was derived from a female donor with breast cancer. The CDR3 here is CSAYPTSERTDTQYF. The DNA of the CDR3 is TGCAGTGCTTACCCGACTAGCGAGAGGACAGATACGCAGTATTTT.